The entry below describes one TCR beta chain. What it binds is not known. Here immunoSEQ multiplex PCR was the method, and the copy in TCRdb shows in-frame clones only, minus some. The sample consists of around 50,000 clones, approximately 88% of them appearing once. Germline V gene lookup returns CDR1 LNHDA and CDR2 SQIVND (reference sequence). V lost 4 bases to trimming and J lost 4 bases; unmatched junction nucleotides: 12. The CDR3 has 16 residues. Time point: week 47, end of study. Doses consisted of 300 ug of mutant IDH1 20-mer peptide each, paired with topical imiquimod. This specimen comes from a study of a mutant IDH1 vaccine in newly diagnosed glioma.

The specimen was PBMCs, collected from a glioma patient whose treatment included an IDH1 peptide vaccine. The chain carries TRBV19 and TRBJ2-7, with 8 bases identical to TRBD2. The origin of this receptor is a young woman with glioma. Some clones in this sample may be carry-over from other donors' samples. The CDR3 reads CASSTPSAGAVYEQYF. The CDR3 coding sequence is TGTGCCAGTAGTACCCCCTCAGCGGGAGCGGTTTACGAGCAGTACTTC.